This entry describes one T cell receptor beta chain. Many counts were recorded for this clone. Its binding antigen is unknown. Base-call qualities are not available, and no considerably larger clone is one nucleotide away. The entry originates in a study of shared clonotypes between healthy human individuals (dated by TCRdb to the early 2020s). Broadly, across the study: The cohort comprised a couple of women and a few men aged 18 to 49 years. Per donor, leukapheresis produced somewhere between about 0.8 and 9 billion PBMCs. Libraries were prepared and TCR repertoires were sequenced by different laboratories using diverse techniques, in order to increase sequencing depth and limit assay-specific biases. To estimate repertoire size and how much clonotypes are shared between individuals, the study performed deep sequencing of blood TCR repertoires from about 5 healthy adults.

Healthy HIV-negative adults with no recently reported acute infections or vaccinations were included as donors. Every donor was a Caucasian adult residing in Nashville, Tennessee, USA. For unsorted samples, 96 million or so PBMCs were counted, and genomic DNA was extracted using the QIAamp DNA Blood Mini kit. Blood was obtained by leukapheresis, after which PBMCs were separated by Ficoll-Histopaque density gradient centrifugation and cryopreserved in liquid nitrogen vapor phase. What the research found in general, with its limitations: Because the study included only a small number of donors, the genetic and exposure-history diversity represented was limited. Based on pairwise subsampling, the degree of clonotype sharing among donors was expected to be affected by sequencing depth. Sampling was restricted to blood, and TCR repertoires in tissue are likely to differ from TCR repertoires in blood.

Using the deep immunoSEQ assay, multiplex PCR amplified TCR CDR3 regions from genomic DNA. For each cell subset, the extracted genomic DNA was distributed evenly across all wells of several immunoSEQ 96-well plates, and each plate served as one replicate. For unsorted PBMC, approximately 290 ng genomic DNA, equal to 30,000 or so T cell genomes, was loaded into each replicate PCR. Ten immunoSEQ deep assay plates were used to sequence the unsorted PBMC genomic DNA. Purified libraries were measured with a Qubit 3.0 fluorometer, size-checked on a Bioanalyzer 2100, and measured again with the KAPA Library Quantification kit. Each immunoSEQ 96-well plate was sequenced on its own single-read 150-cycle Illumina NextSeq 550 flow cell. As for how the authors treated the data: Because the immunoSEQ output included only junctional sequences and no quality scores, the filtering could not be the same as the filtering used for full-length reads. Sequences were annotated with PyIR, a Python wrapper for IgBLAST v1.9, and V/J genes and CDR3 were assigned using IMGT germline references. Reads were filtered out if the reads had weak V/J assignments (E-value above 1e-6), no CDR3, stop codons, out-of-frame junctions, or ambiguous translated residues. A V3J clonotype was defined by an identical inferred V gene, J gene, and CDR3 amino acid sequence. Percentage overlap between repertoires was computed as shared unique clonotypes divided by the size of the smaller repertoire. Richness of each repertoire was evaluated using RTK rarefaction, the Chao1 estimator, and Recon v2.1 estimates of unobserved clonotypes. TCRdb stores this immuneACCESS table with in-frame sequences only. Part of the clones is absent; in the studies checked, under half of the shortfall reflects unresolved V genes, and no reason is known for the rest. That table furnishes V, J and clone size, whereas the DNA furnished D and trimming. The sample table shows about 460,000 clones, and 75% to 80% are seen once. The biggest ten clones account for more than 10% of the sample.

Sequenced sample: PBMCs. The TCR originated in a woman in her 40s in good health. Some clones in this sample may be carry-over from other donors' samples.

This receptor has the CDR3 CASSHGDRYRTDTQYF. The bases are TGTGCCAGCAGCCATGGGGACAGATACCGCACAGATACGCAGTATTTT. The chain is assembled from TRBV11-3 and TRBJ2-3; 7 nucleotides in the junction match TRBD1. As encoded in the germline V gene, CDR1 is SGHNT while CDR2 is YENEEA. Counted from cysteine to phenylalanine, this CDR3 has 16 amino acids. The sequence is cut down to CDR3 DNA, 48 bases in frame from base 1. The germline V and J ends show losses of 5 bases and 1 base respectively, and no gene match explains 9 bases of the junction.